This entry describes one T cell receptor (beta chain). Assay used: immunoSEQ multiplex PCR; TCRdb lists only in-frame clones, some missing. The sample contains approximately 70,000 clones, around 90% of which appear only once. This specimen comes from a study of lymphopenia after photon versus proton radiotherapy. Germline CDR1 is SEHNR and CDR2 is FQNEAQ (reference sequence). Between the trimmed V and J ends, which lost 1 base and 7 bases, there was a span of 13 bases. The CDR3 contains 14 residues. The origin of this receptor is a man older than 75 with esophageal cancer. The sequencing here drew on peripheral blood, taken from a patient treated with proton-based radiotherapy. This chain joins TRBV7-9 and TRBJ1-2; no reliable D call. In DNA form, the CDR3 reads TGTGCCAGCAGCTTAGACAGCGTAACCGCTGGCTACACCTTC. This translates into CASSLDSVTAGYTF.